The 13 T cell receptor beta chains below were found in one sample sequenced in a study of T cells expressing NK-cell markers. One entry per CDR3 protein, without DNA, is what TCRdb gives after re-calling the 5' RACE reads. This repertoire includes 300,000 to 450,000 distinct CDR3 sequences. Sequenced material: blood T cells: a sorted CD56 or NKG2C T cell subset, CD4+ or CD8+ T cells, or bulk PBMC T cells (not recorded which). The origin of the receptors is a man aged 18 to 70 in good health.

This CDR3 is CASSLTSFTRAGNTIYF. The J gene is TRBJ1-3, the V gene TRBV12-3 or TRBV12-4; without DNA, the TCRdb call of TRBD1 cannot be checked. This CDR3 is built from 17 residues.

This chain uses TRBV6-1 with TRBJ2-7; TCRdb indicates TRBD1, and absent DNA this call remains unverified. The CDR3 has 15 amino acids. CDR1 MNHNS and CDR2 SASEGT come from the germline V gene. The chain's CDR3 is CASSEGGGGGYEQYF.

V is TRBV18 and J is TRBJ1-1; absent DNA, TCRdb's TRBD1 call cannot be checked. This CDR3 contains 16 residues. CDR1 and CDR2 (germline): KGHSH, LQKENI. The CDR3 reads CASSPRPRGLITEAFF. Using reference TRBV18 and TRBJ1-1 for the parts outside the CDR3, the full variable domain is NAGVMQNPRHLVRRRGQEARLRCSPMKGHSHVYWYRQLPEEGLKFMVYLQKENIIDESGMPKERFSAEFPKEGPSILRIQQVVRGDSAAYFCASSPRPRGLITEAFFGQGTRLTVV.

This chain connects TRBV6-5 to TRBJ1-4. Germline V lookup: CDR1 MNHEY, CDR2 SVGAGI. The CDR3 consists of 14 residues. The CDR3 region is CASSYSLRLEKLFF.

The chain joins TRBV9 to TRBJ2-1; TCRdb selects TRBD2, and the lack of DNA leaves this call unchecked. This CDR3 is built from 15 residues. The germline V gene encodes CDR1 SGDLS and CDR2 YYNGEE. The CDR3 sequence: CASSVVSGGVGEQFF.

The chain carries TRBV7-2 and TRBJ1-2. Germline assignment: CDR1 SGHTA and CDR2 FQGNSA. This CDR3 region has 15 residues. CDR3: CASSPHADNSGGYTF.

The V call is TRBV3-1, the J call TRBJ2-1; the D call from TCRdb, TRBD2, cannot be confirmed without DNA. CDR1 is LGHDT and CDR2 is YNNKEL in the germline V gene (reference sequence). CDR3 length: 13 residues. CDR3 loop: CASSQDSSGGSFF.

The chain carries TRBV7-8 and TRBJ2-5; the D call of TRBD1 rests on TCRdb alone, since no DNA is present to check it. Looked up from germline, CDR1 is SGHVS and CDR2 is FQNEAQ. The CDR3 spans 13 residues. CDR3 region: CASSWTGGETQYF.

CDR3 sequence reads: CASSEQETQYF. The genes are TRBV6-2 or TRBV6-3 and TRBJ2-5. CDR3 length: 11 amino acids. Germline V gene data show CDR1 as MNHEY and CDR2 as SVGEGT.

The chain links TRBV20-1 to TRBJ2-7. Germline V gene data show CDR1 as DFQATT and CDR2 as SNEGSKA (reference sequence). The CDR3 contains 11 residues. The CDR3 sequence: CSAVTDYEQYF.

This chain uses TRBV6-1 with TRBJ2-1; the D call from TCRdb, TRBD1, cannot be confirmed without DNA. Germline lookup yields CDR1 MNHNS and CDR2 SASEGT. The CDR3 has 15 amino acids. The CDR3 sequence: CASRNRDRGFDEQFF.

CDR3 sequence reads: CASSDRGQVTDTQYF. J is TRBJ2-3 and V is TRBV6-1; checking the TCRdb D call of TRBD1 is not possible without DNA. CDR3 length equals 15 residues. CDR1 is MNHNS and CDR2 is SASEGT in the germline V gene.

The chain carries TRBV11-1 and TRBJ1-1; TCRdb names TRBD1, which stays unverified in the absence of DNA. CDR1 SGHAT and CDR2 FQDESV come from the germline V gene (reference sequence). The CDR3 is made up of 15 amino acids. The CDR3 sequence is CASAYPGTGSTEAFF. Drawing the rest from reference TRBV11-1 and TRBJ1-1, the complete variable domain is EAEVAQSPRYKITEKSQAVAFWCDPISGHATLYWYRQILGQGPELLVQFQDESVVDDSQLPKDRFSAERLKGVDSTLKIQPAELGDSAMYLCASAYPGTGSTEAFFGQGTRLTVV.